The source of this TCR beta chain is a study of identical twins. TCRdb fed the 5' RACE reads into MiXCR, producing one record per CDR3 protein. The repertoire holds 250,000 or so distinct CDR3 sequences, with approximately 8.3% as singletons. This clonotype was counted at least ten times. Antigen: not known. Study conclusions and caveats: A lower insertion count was a feature of abundant cord blood beta clonotypes, with no such feature in memory repertoires.

These same data were also listed under a study on yellow fever vaccine responses in identical twins.

The sample was CD8+ T cells sorted from blood. The sequence was collected from a woman under 30 in good health.

CDR3 coding DNA: TGTGCCAGCAGCGTAGCGAGCGAAAGAGACGAGCAGTACTTC. Translating it yields CASSVASERDEQYF. The chain is built from TRBV9 and TRBJ2-7; D is unresolved. The CDR3 consists of 14 residues. From germline, CDR1 is SGDLS and CDR2 YYNGEE. V was shortened by 0 bases and J by 5 bases, with 12 bases between the two germline ends.